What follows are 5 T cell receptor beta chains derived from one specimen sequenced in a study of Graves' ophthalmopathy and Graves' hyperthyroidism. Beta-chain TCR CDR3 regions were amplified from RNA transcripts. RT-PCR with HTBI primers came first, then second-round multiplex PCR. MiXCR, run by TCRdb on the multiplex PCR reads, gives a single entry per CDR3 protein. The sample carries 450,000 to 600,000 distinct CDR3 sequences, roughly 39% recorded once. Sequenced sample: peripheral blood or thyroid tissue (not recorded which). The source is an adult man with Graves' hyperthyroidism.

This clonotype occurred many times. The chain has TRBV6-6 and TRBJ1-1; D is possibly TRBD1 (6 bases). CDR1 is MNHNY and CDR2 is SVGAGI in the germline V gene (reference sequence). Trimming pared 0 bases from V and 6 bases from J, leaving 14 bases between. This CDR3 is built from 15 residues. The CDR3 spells CASSYSMSGEAEAFF. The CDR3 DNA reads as TGTGCCAGCAGTTACTCGATGTCAGGGGAGGCTGAAGCTTTCTTT.

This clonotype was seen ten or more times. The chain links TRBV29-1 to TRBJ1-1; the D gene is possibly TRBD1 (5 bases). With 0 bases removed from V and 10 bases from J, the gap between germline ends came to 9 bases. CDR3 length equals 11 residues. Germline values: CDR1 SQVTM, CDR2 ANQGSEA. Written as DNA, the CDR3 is TGCAGCGTTGAAGATCGTAGGGGAGCTTTCTTT. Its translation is CSVEDRRGAFF.

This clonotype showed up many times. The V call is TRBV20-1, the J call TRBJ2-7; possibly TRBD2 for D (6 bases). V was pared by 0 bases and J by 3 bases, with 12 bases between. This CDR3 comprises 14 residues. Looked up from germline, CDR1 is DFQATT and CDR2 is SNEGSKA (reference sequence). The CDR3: CSARDSGGRYEQYF. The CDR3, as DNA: TGCAGTGCTAGAGATAGCGGCGGACGCTACGAGCAGTACTTC.

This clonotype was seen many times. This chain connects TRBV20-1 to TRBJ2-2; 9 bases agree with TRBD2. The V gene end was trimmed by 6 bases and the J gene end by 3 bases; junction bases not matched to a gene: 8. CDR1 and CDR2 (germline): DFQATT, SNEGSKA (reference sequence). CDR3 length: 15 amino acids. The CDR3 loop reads CSASSGTSYTGELFF. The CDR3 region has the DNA TGCAGTGCCTCATCCGGGACTAGCTACACCGGGGAGCTGTTTTTT.

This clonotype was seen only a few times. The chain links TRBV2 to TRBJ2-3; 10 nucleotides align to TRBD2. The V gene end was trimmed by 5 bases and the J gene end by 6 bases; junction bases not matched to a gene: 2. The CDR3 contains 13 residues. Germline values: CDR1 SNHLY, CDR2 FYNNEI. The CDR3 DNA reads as TGTGCCAGCAGTAGCGGGAGGGCCGATACGCAGTATTTT. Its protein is CASSSGRADTQYF.